This is a list of T cell receptor beta chains from one sample in a study of cytomegalovirus exposure and HLA in healthy donors. Libraries were prepared by immunoSEQ multiplex PCR; TCRdb keeps only in-frame clonotypes and omits some of them. The sample includes 70,000 or so clones, 82% of them seen just once. The source material was PBMCs. The receptors shown here come from a man aged 18 to 35 in good health and CMV-seronegative. Both conserved end residues are part of each CDR3. Fields, in order: clone size, V gene, J gene, CDR3 length, D gene, CDR3 DNA, CDR3 protein. A D gene is named only where the DNA matches it firmly. Clone size is not always given. Where it is, it says once, few, many or a class for expanded clones.

>once|TRBV21-1|TRBJ1-2|14|.
TGTGCCAGCAGAGTACTTGCGGGGACCTGCGGCTACACCTTC
CASRVLAGTCGYTF
>.|TRBV6-5|TRBJ2-1|13|.
TGTGCCAGCAGTTACTCTTTAGCAACCGGGCAGTTCTTC
CASSYSLATGQFF
>.|TRBV2|TRBJ1-5|18|.
TGTGCCAGCAGTGAAGGGATACGGAGGGTATCAAGCAATCAGCCCCAGCATTTT
CASSEGIRRVSSNQPQHF
>.|TRBV12-5|TRBJ1-2|14|.
TGTGCTAGTGGTTTGGTGGGGGCCCTCTATGGCTACACCTTC
CASGLVGALYGYTF
>.|TRBV6-5|TRBJ1-1|13|.
TGTGCCAGCAGGGGGCAAAGTGCCCTTGAAGCTTTCTTT
CASRGQSALEAFF
>.|TRBV30|TRBJ2-7|10|.
TGTGCCTGGAGTCGAACTCAGCAGTACTTC
CAWSRTQQYF
>.|TRBV5-4|TRBJ2-2|16|.
TGTGCCAGCAGCGCTTTCGGACAGTCGAACACCGGGGAGCTGTTTTTT
CASSAFGQSNTGELFF
>.|TRBV2|TRBJ2-3|16|.
TGTGCCAGCAGTGAAACCAGGCGCGGGGCCGCCGATACGCAGTATTTT
CASSETRRGAADTQYF
>.|TRBV28|TRBJ2-5|14|TRBD1
TGTGCCAGCGGGGGGACAGGGGTTGATGAGACCCAGTACTTC
CASGGTGVDETQYF
>.|TRBV29-1|TRBJ1-2|14|.
TGCAGCGTTGGCCAGGACAGCCATAACTATGGCTACACCTTC
CSVGQDSHNYGYTF
>.|TRBV27|TRBJ1-1|15|TRBD1
TGTGCCAGCAGTTTATGGACAGGGGGGTTGGCTGAAGCTTTCTTT
CASSLWTGGLAEAFF
>.|TRBV7-9|TRBJ1-1|12|.
TGTGCCAGCAGCTTCGGTCCGCTGGAAGCTTTCTTT
CASSFGPLEAFF
>.|TRBV28|TRBJ2-1|18|TRBD1
TGTGCCAGCAAACCGGGACAGTACGGCCTAGCAAGGTACAATGAGCAGTTCTTC
CASKPGQYGLARYNEQFF
>.|TRBV25-1|TRBJ2-7|12|.
TGTGCCAGCACCGCCGCCGTGGGAGGGCAGTACTTC
CASTAAVGGQYF
>once|TRBV6-6|TRBJ1-1|16|.
TGTGCCAGCAGTTACTCTTTGGGCAGGGGAGACACTGAAGCTTTCTTT
CASSYSLGRGDTEAFF
>.|TRBV9|TRBJ2-1|18|TRBD2
TGTGCCAGCAGCAAGAGGGTTAGCGGGAGCTATCTCTACAATGAGCAGTTCTTC
CASSKRVSGSYLYNEQFF
>few|TRBV30|TRBJ1-6|13|.
TGTGCCTGGAGGGGACAAAGAGATTCACCCCTCCACTTT
CAWRGQRDSPLHF
>.|TRBV7-7|TRBJ2-5|14|TRBD1
TGTGCTAGCAGCCAGTGGGACAGAGCAGAGACCCAGTACTTC
CASSQWDRAETQYF
>.|TRBV30|TRBJ1-1|15|.
TGTGCCTGGACCACCGACCAGGGCCTGAACACTGAAGCTTTCTTT
CAWTTDQGLNTEAFF
>.|TRBV27|TRBJ2-1|18|TRBD2
TGTGCCAGCAGTTTATACCCCGGGCGGCTAGCGGTTCCCAATGAGCAGTTCTTC
CASSLYPGRLAVPNEQFF